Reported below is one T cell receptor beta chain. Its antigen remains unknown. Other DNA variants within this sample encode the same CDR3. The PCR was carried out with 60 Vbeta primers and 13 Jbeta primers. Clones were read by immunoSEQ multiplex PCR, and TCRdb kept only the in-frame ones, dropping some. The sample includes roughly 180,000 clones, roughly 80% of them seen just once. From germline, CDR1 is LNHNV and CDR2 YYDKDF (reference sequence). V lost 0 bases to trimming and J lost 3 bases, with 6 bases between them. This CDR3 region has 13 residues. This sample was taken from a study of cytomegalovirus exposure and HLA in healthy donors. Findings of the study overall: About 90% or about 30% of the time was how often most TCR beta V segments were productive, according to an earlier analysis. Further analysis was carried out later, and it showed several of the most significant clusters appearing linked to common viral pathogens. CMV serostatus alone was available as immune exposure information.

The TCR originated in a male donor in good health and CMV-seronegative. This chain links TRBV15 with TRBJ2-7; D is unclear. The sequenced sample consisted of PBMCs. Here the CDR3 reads CATSRDPGYEQYF. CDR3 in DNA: TGTGCCACCAGCAGAGATCCCGGCTACGAGCAGTACTTC.